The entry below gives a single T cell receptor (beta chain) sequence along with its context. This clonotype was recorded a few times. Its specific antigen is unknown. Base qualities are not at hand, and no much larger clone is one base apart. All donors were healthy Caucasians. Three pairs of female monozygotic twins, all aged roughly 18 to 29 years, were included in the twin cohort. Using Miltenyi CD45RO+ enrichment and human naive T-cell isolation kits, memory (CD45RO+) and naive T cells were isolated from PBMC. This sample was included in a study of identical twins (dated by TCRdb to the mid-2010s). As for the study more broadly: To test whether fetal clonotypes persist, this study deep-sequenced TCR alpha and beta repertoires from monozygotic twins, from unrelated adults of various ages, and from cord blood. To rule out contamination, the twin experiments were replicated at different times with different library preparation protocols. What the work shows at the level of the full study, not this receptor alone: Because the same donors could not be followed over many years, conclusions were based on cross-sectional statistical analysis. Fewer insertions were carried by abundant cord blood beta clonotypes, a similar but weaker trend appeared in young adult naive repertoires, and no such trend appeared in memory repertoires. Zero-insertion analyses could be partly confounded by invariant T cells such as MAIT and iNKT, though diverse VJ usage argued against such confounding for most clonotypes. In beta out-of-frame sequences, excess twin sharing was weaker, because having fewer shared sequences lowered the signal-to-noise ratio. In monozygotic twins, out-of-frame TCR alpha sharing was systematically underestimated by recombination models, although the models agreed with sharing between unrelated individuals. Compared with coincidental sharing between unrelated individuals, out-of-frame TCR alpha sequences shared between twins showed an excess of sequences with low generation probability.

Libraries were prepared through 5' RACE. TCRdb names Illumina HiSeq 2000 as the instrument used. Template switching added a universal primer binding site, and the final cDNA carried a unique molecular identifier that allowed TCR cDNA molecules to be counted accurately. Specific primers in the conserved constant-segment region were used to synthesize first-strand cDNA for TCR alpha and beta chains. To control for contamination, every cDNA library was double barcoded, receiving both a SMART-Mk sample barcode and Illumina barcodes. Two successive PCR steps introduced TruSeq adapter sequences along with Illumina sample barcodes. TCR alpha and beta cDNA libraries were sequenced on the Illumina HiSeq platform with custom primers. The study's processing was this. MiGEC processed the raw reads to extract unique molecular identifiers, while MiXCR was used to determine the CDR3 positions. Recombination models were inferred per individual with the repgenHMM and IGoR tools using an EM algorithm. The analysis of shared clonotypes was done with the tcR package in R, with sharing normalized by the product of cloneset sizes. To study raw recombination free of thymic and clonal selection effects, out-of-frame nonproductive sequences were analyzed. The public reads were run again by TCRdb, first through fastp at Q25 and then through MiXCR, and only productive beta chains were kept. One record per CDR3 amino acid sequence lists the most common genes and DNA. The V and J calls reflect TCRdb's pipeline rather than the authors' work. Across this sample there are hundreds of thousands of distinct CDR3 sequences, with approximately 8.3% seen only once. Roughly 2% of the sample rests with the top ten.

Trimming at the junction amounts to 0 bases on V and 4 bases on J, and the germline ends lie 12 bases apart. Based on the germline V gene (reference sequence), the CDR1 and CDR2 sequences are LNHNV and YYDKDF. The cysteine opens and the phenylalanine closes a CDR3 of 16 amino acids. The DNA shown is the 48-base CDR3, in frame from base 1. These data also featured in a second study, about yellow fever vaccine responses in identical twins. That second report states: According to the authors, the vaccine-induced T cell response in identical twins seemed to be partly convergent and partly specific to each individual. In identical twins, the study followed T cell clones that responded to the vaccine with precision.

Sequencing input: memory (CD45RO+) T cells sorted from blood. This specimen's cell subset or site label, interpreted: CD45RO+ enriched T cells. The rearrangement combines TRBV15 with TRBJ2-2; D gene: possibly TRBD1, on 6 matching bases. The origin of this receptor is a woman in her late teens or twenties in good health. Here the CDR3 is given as CATSRDGGQGTGELFF. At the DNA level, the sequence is TGTGCCACCAGCAGAGATGGGGGCCAGGGCACCGGGGAGCTGTTTTTT.